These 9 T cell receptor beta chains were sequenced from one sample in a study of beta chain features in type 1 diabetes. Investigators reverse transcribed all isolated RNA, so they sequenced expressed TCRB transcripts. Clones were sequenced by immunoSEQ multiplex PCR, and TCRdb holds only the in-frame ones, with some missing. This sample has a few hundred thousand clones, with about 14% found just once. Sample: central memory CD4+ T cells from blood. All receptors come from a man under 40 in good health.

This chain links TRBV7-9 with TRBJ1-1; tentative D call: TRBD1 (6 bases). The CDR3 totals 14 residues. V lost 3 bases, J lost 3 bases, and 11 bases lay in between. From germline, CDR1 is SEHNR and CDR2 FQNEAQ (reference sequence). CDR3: CASSLAQGHTEAFF. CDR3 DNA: TGTGCCAGCAGCTTGGCGCAGGGGCACACTGAAGCTTTCTTT.

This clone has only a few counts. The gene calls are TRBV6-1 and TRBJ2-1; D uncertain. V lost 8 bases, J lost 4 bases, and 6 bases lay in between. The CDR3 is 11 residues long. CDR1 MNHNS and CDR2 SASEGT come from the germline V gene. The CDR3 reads CASQSYNEQFF. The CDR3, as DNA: TGTGCCAGCCAATCTTACAATGAGCAGTTCTTC.

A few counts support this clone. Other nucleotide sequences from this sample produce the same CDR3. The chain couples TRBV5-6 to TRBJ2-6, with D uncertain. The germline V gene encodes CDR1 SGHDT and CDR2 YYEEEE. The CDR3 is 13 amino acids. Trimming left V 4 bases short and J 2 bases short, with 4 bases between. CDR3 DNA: TGTGCCAGCAGCCTACCTGGGGCCAACGTCCTGACTTTC. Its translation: CASSLPGANVLTF.

The CDR3 loop is CAISRGASGSQETQYF. In DNA form, the CDR3 reads TGTGCCATCAGCCGGGGGGCTAGCGGATCCCAAGAGACCCAGTACTTC. The chain combines TRBV10-3 with TRBJ2-5, with D possibly matching TRBD2 (7 bases). V was trimmed by 6 bases and J by 1 base, leaving 18 bases between them. Germline loops: CDR1 ENHRY, CDR2 SYGVKD. CDR3 length: 16 amino acids.

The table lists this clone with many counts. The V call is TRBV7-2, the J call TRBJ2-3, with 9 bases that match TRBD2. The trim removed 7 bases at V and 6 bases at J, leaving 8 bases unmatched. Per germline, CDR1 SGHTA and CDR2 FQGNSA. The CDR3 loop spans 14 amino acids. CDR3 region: CASNQGLATDTQYF. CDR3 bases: TGTGCCAGCAACCAAGGACTAGCGACGGATACGCAGTATTTT.

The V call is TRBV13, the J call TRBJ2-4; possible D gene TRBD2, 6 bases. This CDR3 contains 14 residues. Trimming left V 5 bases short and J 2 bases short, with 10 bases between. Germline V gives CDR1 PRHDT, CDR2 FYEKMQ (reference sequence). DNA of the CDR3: TGTGCCAGCAGCATCGGGGGTTCCAAAAACATTCAGTACTTC. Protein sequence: CASSIGGSKNIQYF.

The CDR3 coding sequence is TGTGCCAGCAGCTCCCGTATAGCTGGGGAGCGGAATCAGCCCCAGCATTTT. It translates to CASSSRIAGERNQPQHF. The chain couples TRBV5-6 to TRBJ1-5, with D uncertain. The length of the CDR3 is 17 residues. V was cut by 3 bases and J by 4 bases, with 20 bases left in between. The V gene's germline CDR1 is SGHDT and CDR2 YYEEEE. Supplemented by reference TRBV5-6 and TRBJ1-5, the full variable domain reads DAGVTQSPTHLIKTRGQQVTLRCSPKSGHDTVSWYQQALGQGPQFIFQYYEEEERQRGNFPDRFSGHQFPNYSSELNVNALLLGDSALYLCASSSRIAGERNQPQHFGDGTRLSIL.

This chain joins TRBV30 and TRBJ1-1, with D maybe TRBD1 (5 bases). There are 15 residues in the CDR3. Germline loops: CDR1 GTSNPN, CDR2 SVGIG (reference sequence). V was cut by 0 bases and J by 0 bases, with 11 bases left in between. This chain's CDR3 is CAWSVQVGMNTEAFF. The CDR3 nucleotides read TGTGCCTGGAGTGTACAGGTAGGCATGAACACTGAAGCTTTCTTT.

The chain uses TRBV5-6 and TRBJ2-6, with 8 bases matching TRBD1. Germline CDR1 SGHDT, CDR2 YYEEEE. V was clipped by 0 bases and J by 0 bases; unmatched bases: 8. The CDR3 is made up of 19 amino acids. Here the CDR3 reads CASSLGQGLTLSGANVLTF. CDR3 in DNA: TGTGCCAGCAGCTTGGGACAGGGGTTAACCCTCTCTGGGGCCAACGTCCTGACTTTC.